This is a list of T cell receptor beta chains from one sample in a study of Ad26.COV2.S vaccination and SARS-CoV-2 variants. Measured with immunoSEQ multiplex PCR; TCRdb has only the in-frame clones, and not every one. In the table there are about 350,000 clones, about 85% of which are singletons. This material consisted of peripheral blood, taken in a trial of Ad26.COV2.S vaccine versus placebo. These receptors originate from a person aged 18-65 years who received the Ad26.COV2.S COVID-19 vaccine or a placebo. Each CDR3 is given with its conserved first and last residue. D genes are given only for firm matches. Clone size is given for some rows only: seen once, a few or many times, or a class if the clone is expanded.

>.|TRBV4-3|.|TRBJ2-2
CASSQGQNTGELFF
TGCGCCAGCAGCCAAGGACAGAACACCGGGGAGCTGTTTTTT
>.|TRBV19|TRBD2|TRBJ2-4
CASTPRGSGRIQNIQYF
TGTGCCAGTACCCCACGGGGAAGCGGGAGGATCCAAAACATTCAGTACTTC
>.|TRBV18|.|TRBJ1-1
CASSLGAGNTEAFF
TGTGCCAGCTCACTTGGGGCAGGGAACACTGAAGCTTTCTTT
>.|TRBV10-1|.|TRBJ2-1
CASSDRRSQSYNEQFF
TGCGCCAGCAGTGACAGACGTTCACAGTCCTACAATGAGCAGTTCTTC
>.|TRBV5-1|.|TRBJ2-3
CASSYGQSPDTQYF
TGCGCCAGCAGTTACGGACAGAGCCCAGATACGCAGTATTTT
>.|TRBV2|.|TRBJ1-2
CASSEFAGYGYTF
TGTGCCAGCAGTGAGTTCGCAGGCTATGGCTACACCTTC
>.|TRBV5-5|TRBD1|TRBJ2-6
CASSSQTGISSGANVLTF
TGTGCCAGCAGCTCCCAGACAGGGATCAGCTCTGGGGCCAACGTCCTGACTTTC
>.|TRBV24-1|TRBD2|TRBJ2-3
CATSDNRDYADTQYF
TGTGCCACCAGTGATAACCGGGACTACGCAGATACGCAGTATTTT
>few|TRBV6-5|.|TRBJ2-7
CASSTRAAYEQYF
TGTGCCAGCAGTACTAGGGCAGCCTACGAGCAGTACTTC
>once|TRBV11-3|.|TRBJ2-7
CASSLDPGAGQYF
TGTGCCAGCAGCTTAGATCCAGGGGCCGGGCAGTACTTC
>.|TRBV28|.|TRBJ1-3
CASSLYRTVSGNTIYF
TGTGCCAGCAGTTTATATAGGACAGTCTCTGGAAACACCATATATTTT
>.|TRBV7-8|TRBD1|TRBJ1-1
CASSSRQGMASSEAFF
TGTGCCAGCAGCTCAAGACAGGGTATGGCGTCCTCTGAAGCTTTCTTT
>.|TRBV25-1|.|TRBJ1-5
CASSEYGQPQHF
TGTGCCAGCAGTGAATATGGTCAGCCCCAGCATTTT
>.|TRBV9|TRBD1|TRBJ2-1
CASSVQGAGNEQFF
TGTGCCAGCAGCGTTCAGGGGGCGGGTAATGAGCAGTTCTTC
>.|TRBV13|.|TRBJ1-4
CASSLGKGRTNEKLFF
TGTGCCAGCAGCTTAGGAAAGGGGAGGACAAATGAAAAACTGTTTTTT
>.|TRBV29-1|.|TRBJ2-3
CSGEFTDTQYF
TGCAGCGGTGAATTCACAGATACGCAGTATTTT
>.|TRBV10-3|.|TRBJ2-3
CAISEFGQTDTQYF
TGTGCCATCAGTGAGTTTGGCCAAACAGATACGCAGTATTTT
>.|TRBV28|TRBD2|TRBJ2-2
CASSLGLAGGTGELFF
TGTGCCAGCAGTTTAGGTCTAGCGGGAGGGACCGGGGAGCTGTTTTTT
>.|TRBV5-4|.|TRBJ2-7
CASSLGGGSYEQYF
TGTGCCAGCAGCCTAGGAGGGGGGTCCTACGAGCAGTACTTC
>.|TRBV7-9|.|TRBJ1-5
CASSRIIGVDNQPQHF
TGTGCCAGCAGCCGCATAATAGGGGTCGACAATCAGCCCCAGCATTTT
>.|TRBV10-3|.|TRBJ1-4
CAISDILGSQATNEKLFF
TGTGCCATCAGTGACATATTGGGCTCGCAGGCAACTAATGAAAAACTGTTTTTT
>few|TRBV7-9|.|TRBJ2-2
CASSLVASRRELFF
TGTGCCAGCAGCTTAGTGGCTAGCCGGCGGGAGCTGTTTTTT
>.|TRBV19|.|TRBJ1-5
CASSPVHLLNQPQHF
TGTGCCAGTAGCCCCGTCCACCTCTTGAATCAGCCCCAGCATTTT
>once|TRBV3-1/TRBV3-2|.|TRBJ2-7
CASSRTAYEQYF
TGTGCCAGCAGCCGGACAGCCTACGAGCAGTACTTC
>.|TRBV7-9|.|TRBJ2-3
CASSPSDRVTTDTQYF
TGTGCCAGCAGCCCTAGTGACCGGGTAACCACAGATACGCAGTATTTT
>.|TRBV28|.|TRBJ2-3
CASCDPLNTQYF
TGTGCCAGCTGCGACCCCTTGAATACGCAGTATTTT
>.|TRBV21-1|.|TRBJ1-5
CASSTPTGEGNQPQHF
TGTGCCAGCAGCACCCCTACAGGGGAAGGCAATCAGCCCCAGCATTTT